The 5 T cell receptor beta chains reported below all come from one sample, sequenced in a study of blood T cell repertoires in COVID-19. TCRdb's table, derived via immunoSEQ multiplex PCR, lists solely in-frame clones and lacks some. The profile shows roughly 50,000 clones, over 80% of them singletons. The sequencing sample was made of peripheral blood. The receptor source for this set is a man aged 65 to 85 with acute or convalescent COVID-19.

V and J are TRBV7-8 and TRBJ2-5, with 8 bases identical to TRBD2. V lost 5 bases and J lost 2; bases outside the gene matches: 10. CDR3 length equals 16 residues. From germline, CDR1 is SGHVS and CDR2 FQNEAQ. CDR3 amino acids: CASSRDLSGGQETQYF. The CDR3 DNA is TGTGCCAGCAGCCGAGACTTAAGCGGGGGTCAAGAGACCCAGTACTTC.

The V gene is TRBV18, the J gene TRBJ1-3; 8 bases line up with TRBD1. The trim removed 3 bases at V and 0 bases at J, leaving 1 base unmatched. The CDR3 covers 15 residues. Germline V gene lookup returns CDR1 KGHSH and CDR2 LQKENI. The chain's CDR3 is CASSPDRGSGNTIYF. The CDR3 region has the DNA TGTGCCAGCTCACCCGACAGGGGCTCTGGAAACACCATATATTTT.

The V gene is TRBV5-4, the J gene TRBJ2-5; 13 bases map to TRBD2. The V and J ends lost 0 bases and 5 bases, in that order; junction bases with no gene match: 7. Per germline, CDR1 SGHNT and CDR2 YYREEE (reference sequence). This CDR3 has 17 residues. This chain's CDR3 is CASSLALLAGGRETQYF. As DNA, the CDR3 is TGTGCCAGCAGCTTGGCCTTACTAGCGGGGGGGCGTGAGACCCAGTACTTC.

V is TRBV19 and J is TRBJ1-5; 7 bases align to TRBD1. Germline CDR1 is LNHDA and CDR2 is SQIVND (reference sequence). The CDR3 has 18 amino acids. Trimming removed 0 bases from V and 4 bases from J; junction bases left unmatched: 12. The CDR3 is CASSIDRKRTGLNQPQHF. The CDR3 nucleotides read TGTGCCAGTAGTATAGATAGGAAAAGGACAGGCCTTAATCAGCCCCAGCATTTT. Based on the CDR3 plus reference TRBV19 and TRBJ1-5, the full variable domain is DGGITQSPKYLFRKEGQNVTLSCEQNLNHDAMYWYRQDPGQGLRLIYYSQIVNDFQKGDIAEGYSVSREKKESFPLTVTSAQKNPTAFYLCASSIDRKRTGLNQPQHFGDGTRLSIL.

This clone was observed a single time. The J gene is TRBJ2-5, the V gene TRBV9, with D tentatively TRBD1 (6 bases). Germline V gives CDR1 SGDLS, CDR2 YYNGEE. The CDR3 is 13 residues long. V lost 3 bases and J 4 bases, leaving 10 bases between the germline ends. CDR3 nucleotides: TGTGCCAGCAGCGCGCCAGGGGTAGAGACCCAGTACTTC. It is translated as CASSAPGVETQYF.